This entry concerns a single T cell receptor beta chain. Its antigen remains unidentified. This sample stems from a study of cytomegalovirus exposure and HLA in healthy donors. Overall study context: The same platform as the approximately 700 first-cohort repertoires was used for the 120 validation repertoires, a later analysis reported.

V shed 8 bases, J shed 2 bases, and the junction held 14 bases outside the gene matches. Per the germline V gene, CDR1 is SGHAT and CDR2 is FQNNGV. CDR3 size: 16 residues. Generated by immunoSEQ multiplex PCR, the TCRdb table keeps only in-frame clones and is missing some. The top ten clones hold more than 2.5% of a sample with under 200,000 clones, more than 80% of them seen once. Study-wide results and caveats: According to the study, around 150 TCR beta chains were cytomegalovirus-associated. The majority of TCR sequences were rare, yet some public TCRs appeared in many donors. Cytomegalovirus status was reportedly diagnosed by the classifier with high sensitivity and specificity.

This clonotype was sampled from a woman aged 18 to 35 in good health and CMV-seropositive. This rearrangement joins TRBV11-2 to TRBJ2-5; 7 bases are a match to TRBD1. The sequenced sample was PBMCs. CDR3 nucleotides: TGTGCCAGCGGTCGAGGGGGCCCCTCTGATCAAGAGACCCAGTACTTC. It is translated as CASGRGGPSDQETQYF.